The 20 T cell receptor beta chains below come from one sample, sequenced in a study of blood T cell repertoires in COVID-19. Method: immunoSEQ multiplex PCR; TCRdb's copy keeps in-frame clones and lacks some. The sample carries hundreds of thousands of clones, nearly 90% recorded once. The material sequenced was peripheral blood. All receptors derive from a woman in her thirties with COVID-19, enrolled during active disease.

The gene calls are TRBV7-9 and TRBJ1-6; 7 positions match TRBD1. V lost 5 bases, J lost 9 bases, and 7 bases stayed unmatched. The CDR3 has 14 residues. Germline CDR1 SEHNR, CDR2 FQNEAQ (reference sequence). This CDR3 is CASSLMGQPSPLHF. CDR3 DNA sequence: TGTGCCAGCAGCCTCATGGGACAGCCTTCACCCCTCCACTTT.

The chain has TRBV15 and TRBJ2-5; a weak D match, TRBD2 (6 bases). In germline, CDR1 is LNHNV, CDR2 YYDKDF (reference sequence). The CDR3 consists of 12 residues. Trimming took off 8 bases at V and 4 bases at J, with 11 bases between the two ends. CDR3: CATGRDLETQYF. The DNA for the CDR3 is TGTGCCACCGGGCGGGACCTAGAGACCCAGTACTTC.

The chain uses TRBV11-3 and TRBJ2-1; tentatively, D is TRBD2 (5 bases). Trimming took 5 bases from V and 0 from J, leaving 14 bases between them. The CDR3 runs 16 residues. Germline assignment: CDR1 SGHNT and CDR2 YENEEA. Here the CDR3 reads CASSQAGRDSYNEQFF. The CDR3 DNA sequence: TGTGCCAGCAGCCAGGCGGGTAGGGACTCCTACAATGAGCAGTTCTTC.

This clone was detected once. Germline is not matched at one junction end, which may reflect a read error. The same CDR3 is also encoded by other DNA sequences in this sample. The J gene is TRBJ2-7, the V gene TRBV27; TRBD2 matches 9 bases. In germline, CDR1 is MNHEY, CDR2 SMNVEV (reference sequence). The CDR3 is made up of 13 amino acids. DNA for the CDR3: TGTGCCACCAGTAGCGGGGGCCCCCACGAGCAGTACTTC. This translates into CATSSGGPHEQYF.

The chain couples TRBV21-1 to TRBJ2-2; TRBD2 is the table's D call, not checked against the DNA. TRBV21-1 is listed as a pseudogene. The CDR3 contains 17 residues. The CDR3 region is CASSKERKIPNTGELFF. CDR3 coding DNA: TGTGCCAGCAGCAAAGAGCGAAAAATTCCGAACACCGGGGAGCTGTTTTTT.

The chain recombines TRBV27 with TRBJ1-2, with a weak D call TRBD1 (5 bases). Germline V gene sequence: CDR1 MNHEY, CDR2 SMNVEV (reference sequence). Trimming left V 8 bases short and J 5 bases short, with 21 bases between. The CDR3 loop spans 15 amino acids. The CDR3 DNA is TGTGCCAGCGGCCGGTTGCGGGGGGGGTCGTATGGCTACACCTTC. Its translation is CASGRLRGGSYGYTF.

The rearrangement uses TRBV2 and TRBJ2-1; 8 bases line up with TRBD1. The J segment lost 12 bases and the V segment lost 6 bases, leaving 10 bases of the junction unmatched. Germline assignment: CDR1 SNHLY and CDR2 FYNNEI. The CDR3 has 13 residues. CDR3 loop: CASSSRSGTGQFF. The CDR3 nucleotides read TGTGCCAGCAGCTCCCGATCCGGGACAGGGCAGTTCTTC.

This clone was counted between two and nine times. V and J are TRBV7-9 and TRBJ1-5; perhaps TRBD1 as D (5 bases). The germline V and J ends were trimmed by 2 bases and 0 bases, with 5 bases remaining between them. Germline V gene data show CDR1 as SEHNR and CDR2 as FQNEAQ (reference sequence). The CDR3 has 14 amino acids. The CDR3 loop is CASSLQGSNQPQHF. In DNA, the CDR3 is TGTGCCAGCAGCTTACAGGGTAGCAATCAGCCCCAGCATTTT.

This sequence joins TRBV7-2 and TRBJ1-2; D is unresolved. The CDR3 loop spans 15 amino acids. V lost 5 bases and J 7 bases, leaving 20 bases between the germline ends. Per the germline V gene, CDR1 is SGHTA and CDR2 is FQGNSA. CDR3 protein: CASSPRTTRTGGYTF. The CDR3 DNA reads as TGTGCCAGCAGCCCAAGAACCACAAGAACGGGTGGCTACACCTTC.

J is TRBJ1-1 and V is TRBV27; D gene unclear. Trimming pared 1 base from V and 0 bases from J, leaving 9 bases between. CDR3 size: 15 residues. Germline values: CDR1 MNHEY, CDR2 SMNVEV (reference sequence). CDR3 protein: CASSLLLGMNTEAFF. The DNA of the CDR3 is TGTGCCAGCAGTTTATTGCTCGGGATGAACACTGAAGCTTTCTTT.

The chain links TRBV18 to TRBJ2-3; 8 bases match TRBD1. Trimming took 7 bases from V and 3 from J; bases not matched to a gene: 9. Germline V gives CDR1 KGHSH, CDR2 LQKENI. The CDR3 is made up of 15 amino acids. For the CDR3, the DNA is TGTGCCAGCTTAAGCGACAGGGGACGAACAGATACGCAGTATTTT. Translated, it gives CASLSDRGRTDTQYF.

The rearrangement uses TRBV6-1 and TRBJ2-6, with TRBD1 matching 10 bases. Germline CDR1 and CDR2: MNHNS and SASEGT. V trimming: 3 bases; J trimming: 1 base; junction bases outside the gene matches: 3. The CDR3 runs 17 residues. CDR3 DNA: TGTGCCAGCAGTGACCCGGGACAGGGGTCTGGGGCCAACGTCCTGACTTTC. Amino acid sequence: CASSDPGQGSGANVLTF.

The V gene is TRBV11-3, the J gene TRBJ1-3; no clear D gene. Trimming removed 9 bases from V and 0 bases from J, with 18 bases in between. The CDR3 is made up of 16 amino acids. Germline V gene sequence: CDR1 SGHNT, CDR2 YENEEA. The CDR3 nucleotides read TGTGCCAGTATGGATTCGGCAGACTACTCTGGAAACACCATATATTTT. Translating it yields CASMDSADYSGNTIYF.

This clone appeared once. This chain uses TRBV2 with TRBJ1-1, with 7 bases identical to TRBD1. V trimming: 4 bases; J trimming: 4 bases; junction bases outside the gene matches: 9. This CDR3 comprises 15 residues. Looked up from germline, CDR1 is SNHLY and CDR2 is FYNNEI. CDR3: CASSGSRGLGTEAFF. In DNA form, the CDR3 reads TGTGCCAGCAGTGGTTCGAGGGGGCTAGGCACTGAAGCTTTCTTT.

V usage is TRBV10-3 and J usage is TRBJ2-7, with 11 bases fitting TRBD1. V dropped 3 bases and J dropped 3; count of bases not matched to a gene: 4. The CDR3 spans 15 residues. Germline V gene data show CDR1 as ENHRY and CDR2 as SYGVKD. Here the CDR3 reads CAISDRTGGIYEQYF. The CDR3 region has the DNA TGTGCCATCAGTGACCGGACAGGGGGCATCTACGAGCAGTACTTC.

The CDR3 loop reads CASSVGDKSQPQHF. As DNA, the CDR3 is TGTGCCAGCAGCGTAGGGGACAAGAGTCAGCCCCAGCATTTT. The chain couples TRBV7-6 to TRBJ1-5; a possible D gene is TRBD1 (6 bases). Germline CDR1 reads SGHVS; CDR2 reads FNYEAQ. The CDR3 consists of 14 residues. V was cut by 5 bases and J by 6 bases, with 14 bases left in between.

The rearrangement uses TRBV19 and TRBJ1-1; 7 nucleotides match TRBD1. This CDR3 spans 15 amino acids. Germline V gene sequence: CDR1 LNHDA, CDR2 SQIVND (reference sequence). V was clipped by 1 base and J by 0 bases; unmatched bases: 2. CDR3 region: CASSIGQGMNTEAFF. DNA for the CDR3: TGTGCCAGTAGTATAGGACAGGGAATGAACACTGAAGCTTTCTTT.

V and J are TRBV11-3 and TRBJ2-3; maybe TRBD2 (5 bases). CDR1 is SGHNT and CDR2 is YENEEA in the germline V gene. There are 14 residues in the CDR3. V was trimmed by 5 bases and J by 6 bases, leaving 15 bases between them. The DNA of the CDR3 is TGTGCCAGCAGCATCCGGGATGGGGTTGATACGCAGTATTTT. Translating gives CASSIRDGVDTQYF.

The V gene is TRBV12-5, the J gene TRBJ1-2; 7 bases agree with TRBD1. V dropped 4 bases and J dropped 1; count of bases not matched to a gene: 9. The CDR3 is 16 amino acids. Germline loops: CDR1 LGHNT, CDR2 FRNRAP. The CDR3 DNA is TGTGCTAGTGGTTCGCCCGGGACAGCTAATAACTATGGCTACACCTTC. It codes for CASGSPGTANNYGYTF.

The V call is TRBV5-1, the J call TRBJ1-5; D uncertain. V was cut by 0 bases and J by 0 bases, with 7 bases left in between. Germline-derived CDR1 and CDR2 are SGHRS and YFSETQ. The CDR3 has 15 amino acids. This CDR3 is CASSLGGYSNQPQHF. The CDR3, as DNA: TGCGCCAGCAGCTTGGGAGGTTATAGCAATCAGCCCCAGCATTTT.